These 26 T cell receptor beta chains were sequenced from one sample in a study of identifying expanded T cells in peripheral blood. The assay was immunoSEQ multiplex PCR, and TCRdb's table has in-frame clones only and misses some. Of 90,000 to 120,000 clones listed, roughly 89% are singletons. The sample taken for sequencing was blood. The source of these receptors is a person aged 18 to 75 in good health.

This clone has a count of ten or more. This rearrangement joins TRBV2 to TRBJ1-5, with 9 bases matching TRBD1. CDR3 length: 15 amino acids. Trimming cost V 5 bases and J 3 bases; bases outside gene matches: 5. Germline CDR1 reads SNHLY; CDR2 reads FYNNEI. The CDR3 sequence is CASSWTGDTNQPQHF. The CDR3 region has the DNA TGTGCCAGCAGTTGGACAGGGGACACCAATCAGCCCCAGCATTTT.

V is TRBV7-9 and J is TRBJ2-3; 7 nucleotides agree with TRBD1. V shed 3 bases, J shed 1 base, and the junction held 7 bases outside the gene matches. CDR3 length: 16 residues. Germline V lookup: CDR1 SEHNR, CDR2 FQNEAQ (reference sequence). CDR3 sequence (DNA): TGTGCCAGCAGCTTCCCAACGCAGGGGGGCACAGATACGCAGTATTTT. As protein: CASSFPTQGGTDTQYF.

The J gene is TRBJ2-5, the V gene TRBV27; 8 bases map to TRBD1. The length of the CDR3 is 16 residues. Unmatched junction bases numbered 10, after V lost 5 bases and J lost 2 bases. In germline, CDR1 is MNHEY, CDR2 SMNVEV (reference sequence). CDR3 protein: CASSLGQARGQETQYF. In DNA form, the CDR3 reads TGTGCCAGCAGTCTGGGACAGGCGAGGGGACAAGAGACCCAGTACTTC.

The chain uses TRBV2 and TRBJ2-7; TRBD2 matches 8 bases. The germline V gene encodes CDR1 SNHLY and CDR2 FYNNEI. V shed 10 bases, J shed 1 base, and the junction held 9 bases outside the gene matches. The CDR3 is 14 amino acids. The CDR3 DNA sequence: TGTGCCACCAGCACCCGCGGGGGGTCCTACGAGCAGTACTTC. This codes for CATSTRGGSYEQYF.

The V call is TRBV2, the J call TRBJ1-6, with 9 bases matching TRBD1. CDR1 is SNHLY and CDR2 is FYNNEI in the germline V gene. CDR3 size: 15 residues. Unmatched junction bases numbered 5, after V lost 5 bases and J lost 6 bases. The CDR3 sequence is CASSRTGEGNSPLHF. CDR3 DNA: TGTGCCAGCAGTCGGACAGGGGAGGGTAATTCACCCCTCCACTTT.

The chain links TRBV7-2 to TRBJ2-3, with 8 bases that match TRBD2. Germline V gene data show CDR1 as SGHTA and CDR2 as FQGNSA. The CDR3 has 17 residues. The ends lost 2 bases at V and 0 bases at J; junction bases unmatched: 7. CDR3 coding DNA: TGTGCCAGCAGCTTACGGTACGGGGGGGACAGCACAGATACGCAGTATTTT. Translating it yields CASSLRYGGDSTDTQYF.

The V and J genes are TRBV5-4 and TRBJ1-2; TRBD1 matches at 7 bases. CDR1 is SGHNT, CDR2 YYREEE, per germline (reference sequence). The CDR3 loop spans 13 amino acids. The junction had 8 bases not matched to a gene; V was cut back by 10 bases and J by 2 bases. Here the CDR3 reads CAGSRDSNYGYTF. CDR3 bases: TGTGCCGGCTCCCGGGACAGCAACTATGGCTACACCTTC.

This clone has ten or more counts. V and J are TRBV4-3 and TRBJ1-3; D not resolved. CDR3 length: 15 amino acids. V lost 0 bases, J lost 0 bases, and 6 bases lay in between. Germline loops: CDR1 LGHNA, CDR2 YSLEER. As DNA, the CDR3 is TGCGCCAGCAGCCAAGAAGGAAGCTCTGGAAACACCATATATTTT. As protein: CASSQEGSSGNTIYF.

This clone was seen a single time. This chain links TRBV6-6 with TRBJ1-2, with a weak D call TRBD1 (6 bases). V shed 2 bases and J shed 7 bases, with 17 bases lying between them. Germline CDR1 and CDR2: MNHNY and SVGAGI (reference sequence). The CDR3 spans 15 residues. CDR3 region: CASSYVAVGGAGYTF. The CDR3 bases are TGTGCCAGCAGTTACGTGGCGGTGGGGGGGGCTGGCTACACCTTC.

This clone was detected once. V usage is TRBV18 and J usage is TRBJ2-2; 8 bases are a match to TRBD2. The V and J ends lost 3 bases and 4 bases, in that order; junction bases with no gene match: 4. This CDR3 is built from 15 residues. Per the germline V gene, CDR1 is KGHSH and CDR2 is LQKENI. CDR3 in amino acids: CASSPGTRGTGELFF. Written as DNA, the CDR3 is TGTGCCAGCTCACCTGGGACTAGAGGCACCGGGGAGCTGTTTTTT.

The rearrangement uses TRBV2 and TRBJ2-1, with 14 positions matching TRBD2. The CDR3 runs to 15 residues. Trimming took 5 bases from V and 8 from J; bases not matched to a gene: 5. Germline loops: CDR1 SNHLY, CDR2 FYNNEI. In nucleotides, the CDR3 is TGTGCCAGCAGTTATGGGACTAGCGGGGGCTATGAGCAGTTCTTC. It yields the protein CASSYGTSGGYEQFF.

The CDR3 DNA sequence: TGTGCCAGCAGCTTAGCGCCCATCAGGGCGTCGACTAATGAAAAACTGTTTTTT. This sequence encodes CASSLAPIRASTNEKLFF. J is TRBJ1-4 and V is TRBV7-6; weak D call: TRBD1 (5 bases). This CDR3 region has 18 residues. CDR1 and CDR2 (germline): SGHVS, FNYEAQ. V was clipped by 0 bases and J by 2 bases, with 16 bases between them.

The V and J genes are TRBV6-6 and TRBJ1-6; D remains ambiguous. Trimming stripped 4 bases from V and 9 bases from J, with 13 bases between. CDR1 MNHNY and CDR2 SVGAGI come from the germline V gene (reference sequence). The CDR3 totals 14 residues. Here the CDR3 DNA reads TGTGCCAGCAGTTCGGCAGGCCGGGGTTCACCCCTCCACTTT. It encodes CASSSAGRGSPLHF.

The chain employs TRBV13 and TRBJ1-2; D ambiguous. This CDR3 region has 15 residues. Looked up from germline, CDR1 is PRHDT and CDR2 is FYEKMQ (reference sequence). Trimming pared 0 bases from V and 0 bases from J, leaving 8 bases between. The DNA for the CDR3 is TGTGCCAGCAGCTTAGGGCGGACCCCTAACTATGGCTACACCTTC. This encodes CASSLGRTPNYGYTF. The variable domain in full, with the rest retrieved from reference TRBV13 and TRBJ1-2, is AAGVIQSPRHLIKEKRETATLKCYPIPRHDTVYWYQQGPGQDPQFLISFYEKMQSDKGSIPDRFSAQQFSDYHSELNMSSLELGDSALYFCASSLGRTPNYGYTFGSGTRLTVV.

This rearrangement joins TRBV9 to TRBJ2-2; the D is unclear. The CDR3 sequence is 18 residues long. V shed 0 bases and J shed 9 bases, with 24 bases lying between them. In germline, CDR1 is SGDLS, CDR2 YYNGEE. The CDR3 reads CASSVVPATQVMARELFF. DNA for the CDR3: TGTGCCAGCAGCGTAGTTCCAGCCACCCAAGTAATGGCCAGGGAGCTGTTTTTT.

This clone was seen once. V usage is TRBV6-6 and J usage is TRBJ2-1; TRBD1 agrees at 7 bases. Germline V CDR1 and CDR2: MNHNY, SVGAGI (reference sequence). V was pared by 4 bases and J by 10 bases, with 13 bases of the junction left unmatched. The CDR3 length is 15 residues. The CDR3 DNA follows: TGTGCCAGCAGTTTACTCGGGACAGCCCCTCGGGAGCAGTTCTTC. It encodes CASSLLGTAPREQFF.

The chain carries TRBV6-6 and TRBJ1-2, with D tentatively TRBD1 (5 bases). V dropped 6 bases and J dropped 3 bases, with 5 bases sitting between them. Germline V gene lookup returns CDR1 MNHNY and CDR2 SVGAGI (reference sequence). This CDR3 has 11 amino acids. As DNA, the CDR3 is TGTGCCAGCAGGGGGGACTATGGCTACACCTTC. This encodes CASRGDYGYTF.

J is TRBJ2-3 and V is TRBV27; no definite D call. The CDR3 is 14 amino acids. Germline lookup yields CDR1 MNHEY and CDR2 SMNVEV (reference sequence). Trimming cost V 3 bases and J 2 bases, with 9 bases left between them. The CDR3 loop reads CASSFKSNTDTQYF. The CDR3 DNA reads TGTGCCAGCAGTTTTAAATCTAACACAGATACGCAGTATTTT.

This rearrangement joins TRBV19 to TRBJ1-2; 9 bases agree with TRBD1. CDR1 is LNHDA, CDR2 SQIVND, per germline (reference sequence). The CDR3 runs 15 residues. Trimming removed 5 bases from V and 4 bases from J; junction bases left unmatched: 8. The chain's CDR3 is CASSRRDRVSYGYTF. The CDR3 bases are TGTGCCAGTAGTCGCCGGGACAGGGTTTCCTATGGCTACACCTTC. Full variable domain (rest looked up from reference TRBV19 and TRBJ1-2): DGGITQSPKYLFRKEGQNVTLSCEQNLNHDAMYWYRQDPGQGLRLIYYSQIVNDFQKGDIAEGYSVSREKKESFPLTVTSAQKNPTAFYLCASSRRDRVSYGYTFGSGTRLTVV.

This clone was counted a single time. V usage is TRBV13 and J usage is TRBJ2-5; 12 bases map to TRBD2. V shed 0 bases and J 5 bases; nucleotides not matched to a gene: 10. The CDR3 length is 18 residues. CDR1 is PRHDT and CDR2 is FYEKMQ in the germline V gene (reference sequence). CDR3 amino acids: CASSLGLLAGGPRETQYF. Written as DNA, the CDR3 is TGTGCCAGCAGCTTAGGCCTTCTAGCGGGGGGGCCTAGGGAGACCCAGTACTTC.

This chain links TRBV28 with TRBJ2-7; D uncertain. Germline V gene sequence: CDR1 MDHEN, CDR2 SYDVKM. The CDR3 extends over 14 amino acids. Deletions cut 2 bases from V and 7 bases from J, with 15 bases between. This CDR3 is CASSLTQPLREQYF. For the CDR3, the DNA is TGTGCCAGCAGTTTAACACAGCCCCTAAGGGAGCAGTACTTC.

This chain connects TRBV11-3 to TRBJ2-3; TRBD2 might be the D (6 bases). The germline CDR1 and CDR2 sequences are SGHNT and YENEEA. The length of the CDR3 is 16 residues. V was pared by 0 bases and J by 4 bases, with 14 bases between. The CDR3 nucleotides read TGTGCCAGCAGCTTAGATCCGGGACTTTCCCCAGATACGCAGTATTTT. Translation: CASSLDPGLSPDTQYF.

The rearrangement joins TRBV6-1 to TRBJ1-1; 8 nucleotides line up with TRBD1. In germline, CDR1 is MNHNS, CDR2 SASEGT. V trimming: 7 bases; J trimming: 4 bases; junction bases outside the gene matches: 5. This CDR3 contains 13 residues. CDR3 coding DNA: TGTGCCAGCAAGACAGGGGTGGGCACTGAAGCTTTCTTT. Protein product: CASKTGVGTEAFF.

The chain couples TRBV15 to TRBJ2-1; D possibly corresponds to TRBD1 (5 bases). Trimming removed 6 bases from V and 2 bases from J, with 8 bases in between. Germline V CDR1 and CDR2: LNHNV, YYDKDF (reference sequence). The CDR3 length is 13 residues. The CDR3 DNA sequence: TGTGCCACCAGAGACAGTCCCTACAATGAGCAGTTCTTC. Translation: CATRDSPYNEQFF.

The V gene is TRBV10-1, the J gene TRBJ2-5; 8 bases align to TRBD2. Trimming removed 0 bases from V and 3 bases from J; junction bases left unmatched: 3. Germline V gene data show CDR1 as WNHNN and CDR2 as SYGVQD (reference sequence). The CDR3 contains 15 residues. CDR3 region: CASSESKAGEETQYF. The CDR3, as DNA: TGCGCCAGCAGTGAGTCGAAAGCGGGGGAAGAGACCCAGTACTTC.

About this clone: This specimen includes other DNA sequences encoding the same CDR3. The V and J genes are TRBV7-2 and TRBJ2-1; 7 positions agree with TRBD1. V lost 1 base and J lost 2; bases outside the gene matches: 2. The CDR3 spans 15 residues. Germline V gene lookup returns CDR1 SGHTA and CDR2 FQGNSA. CDR3: CASSLGGGAYNEQFF. The CDR3 DNA follows: TGTGCCAGCAGCTTAGGAGGGGGCGCCTACAATGAGCAGTTCTTC.